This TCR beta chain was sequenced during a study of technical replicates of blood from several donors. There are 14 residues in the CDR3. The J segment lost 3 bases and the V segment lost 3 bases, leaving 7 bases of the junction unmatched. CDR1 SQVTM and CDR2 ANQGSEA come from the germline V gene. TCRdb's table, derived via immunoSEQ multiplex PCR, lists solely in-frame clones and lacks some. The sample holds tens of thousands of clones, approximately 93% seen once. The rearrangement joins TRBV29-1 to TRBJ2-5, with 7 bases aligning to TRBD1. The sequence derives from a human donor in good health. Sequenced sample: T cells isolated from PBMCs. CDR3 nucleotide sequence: TGCAGCGTTGAGATTATAGGGGGCAAAGAGACCCAGTACTTC. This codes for CSVEIIGGKETQYF.